This T cell receptor beta chain came from a study of blood T cell repertoires in COVID-19. Here immunoSEQ multiplex PCR was the method, and the copy in TCRdb shows in-frame clones only, minus some. The table lists about 150,000 clones, roughly 89% of them singletons. With 5 bases removed from V and 5 bases from J, the gap between germline ends came to 19 bases. In germline, CDR1 is LNHDA, CDR2 SQIVND (reference sequence). The CDR3 runs to 16 residues. The source of this sequence is a middle-aged man with acute or convalescent COVID-19. The V and J genes are TRBV19 and TRBJ1-5; D possibly corresponds to TRBD1 (6 bases). Sequencing was performed on peripheral blood. The CDR3 coding sequence is TGTGCCAGTAGTCAATTGCAAGGGGCAGGGGATCAGCCCCAGCATTTT. It yields the protein CASSQLQGAGDQPQHF.